A selection of T cell receptor beta chains follows, all from one sample in a study of blood T cell repertoires in COVID-19. Some clones are missing from TCRdb's copy, which holds only in-frame ones; the method was immunoSEQ multiplex PCR. The sample contains 300,000 to 400,000 clones, about nine tenths of which appear only once. The sample taken for sequencing was peripheral blood. The receptors here all came from a man younger than 45 with COVID-19, enrolled during active disease. The CDR3 runs from the conserved cysteine through the conserved F or W. Fields, in order: J gene, V gene, clone size, D gene, CDR3 protein, CDR3 DNA. The D gene is left open where the match is weak. Not all rows give a size; the values are once, few, many and, for expanded clones, a class.

j_gene: TRBJ1-2; v_gene: TRBV24-1; abundance: .; d_gene: TRBD1; CDR3aa: CATRERDRGRYTF; CDR3nt: TGTGCCACCAGGGAACGGGACAGGGGACGCTACACCTTC
j_gene: TRBJ2-2; v_gene: TRBV9; abundance: .; d_gene: TRBD1; CDR3aa: CASRPGTGGKRGAVF; CDR3nt: TGTGCCAGCAGGCCCGGGACAGGGGGCAAACGGGGAGCTGTTTTT
j_gene: TRBJ1-5; v_gene: TRBV19; abundance: once; d_gene: .; CDR3aa: CASSMLVYSNQPQHF; CDR3nt: TGTGCCAGTAGTATGCTCGTCTATAGCAATCAGCCCCAGCATTTT
j_gene: TRBJ1-6; v_gene: TRBV4-3; abundance: .; d_gene: TRBD1; CDR3aa: CASSQFTGAGSPLHF; CDR3nt: TGCGCCAGCAGCCAATTTACAGGGGCTGGTTCACCCCTCCACTTT
j_gene: TRBJ2-7; v_gene: TRBV7-2; abundance: .; d_gene: .; CDR3aa: CASSLGQYEQYF; CDR3nt: TGTGCCAGCAGCTTAGGACAATACGAGCAGTACTTC
j_gene: TRBJ1-3; v_gene: TRBV5-1; abundance: .; d_gene: .; CDR3aa: CASSQFSGNTIYF; CDR3nt: TGCGCCAGCAGTCAGTTCTCTGGAAACACCATATATTTT
j_gene: TRBJ2-3; v_gene: TRBV6-2/TRBV6-3; abundance: .; d_gene: .; CDR3aa: CASSPQGAGGSDTQYF; CDR3nt: TGTGCCAGCAGCCCCCAGGGGGCGGGAGGGTCAGATACGCAGTATTTT
j_gene: TRBJ2-3; v_gene: TRBV24-1; abundance: .; d_gene: TRBD1; CDR3aa: CATSETGTGGRDTQYF; CDR3nt: TGTGCCACCAGTGAGACCGGGACAGGGGGCAGAGATACGCAGTATTTT
j_gene: TRBJ1-1; v_gene: TRBV18; abundance: once; d_gene: .; CDR3aa: CASSPPARTEAFF; CDR3nt: TGTGCCAGCTCACCACCTGCCAGAACTGAAGCTTTCTTT
j_gene: TRBJ1-2; v_gene: TRBV2; abundance: .; d_gene: .; CDR3aa: CASSARRDKGNYGYTF; CDR3nt: TGTGCCAGCAGTGCTAGACGAGACAAGGGGAACTATGGCTACACCTTC
j_gene: TRBJ2-5; v_gene: TRBV5-1; abundance: .; d_gene: TRBD1; CDR3aa: CASSFVGTGLGVKEYF; CDR3nt: TGCGCCAGCAGCTTTGTTGGGACAGGGCTTGGAGTAAAGGAGTACTTC
j_gene: TRBJ2-7; v_gene: TRBV6-5; abundance: .; d_gene: .; CDR3aa: CASSYSTPDYEQYF; CDR3nt: TGTGCCAGCAGTTACTCGACTCCGGACTACGAGCAGTACTTC
j_gene: TRBJ1-1; v_gene: TRBV12-3/TRBV12-4; abundance: .; d_gene: .; CDR3aa: CASSLDSPEAFF; CDR3nt: TGTGCCAGCAGTTTGGACAGTCCTGAAGCTTTCTTT
j_gene: TRBJ2-7; v_gene: TRBV6-5; abundance: .; d_gene: .; CDR3aa: CASSLVPEQYF; CDR3nt: TGTGCCAGCTCCCTTGTCCCCGAGCAGTACTTC
j_gene: TRBJ1-1; v_gene: TRBV19; abundance: .; d_gene: .; CDR3aa: CASSTLAQGGTEAFF; CDR3nt: TGTGCCAGTAGTACTCTGGCTCAGGGAGGGACTGAAGCTTTCTTT
j_gene: TRBJ1-3; v_gene: TRBV6-2/TRBV6-3; abundance: .; d_gene: .; CDR3aa: CASSYLPVRGVGSGNTIYF; CDR3nt: TGTGCCAGCAGTTACCTACCGGTGCGGGGTGTTGGCTCTGGAAACACCATATATTTT
j_gene: TRBJ1-5; v_gene: TRBV7-9; abundance: .; d_gene: TRBD1; CDR3aa: CASSSLQGRNQPQHF; CDR3nt: TGTGCCAGCAGCAGCTTACAGGGGAGGAATCAGCCCCAGCATTTT
j_gene: TRBJ2-3; v_gene: TRBV29-1; abundance: .; d_gene: .; CDR3aa: CSVEDRGTSTDTQYF; CDR3nt: TGCAGCGTTGAAGATCGGGGTACTAGCACAGATACGCAGTATTTT
j_gene: TRBJ1-1; v_gene: TRBV28; abundance: .; d_gene: .; CDR3aa: CASQRQREAFF; CDR3nt: TGTGCCAGCCAGAGACAGCGTGAAGCTTTCTTT
j_gene: TRBJ2-2; v_gene: TRBV28; abundance: .; d_gene: .; CDR3aa: CAAQGVVSTGELFF; CDR3nt: TGTGCCGCCCAAGGGGTCGTTAGTACCGGGGAGCTGTTTTTT
j_gene: TRBJ2-7; v_gene: TRBV7-2; abundance: .; d_gene: TRBD2; CDR3aa: CASSLFGRTYEQYF; CDR3nt: TGTGCCAGCAGCCTTTTCGGGAGGACCTACGAGCAGTACTTC
j_gene: TRBJ1-2; v_gene: TRBV7-2; abundance: .; d_gene: TRBD1; CDR3aa: CASSFNTGGVGYTF; CDR3nt: TGTGCCAGCAGCTTCAATACAGGGGGCGTCGGCTACACCTTC
j_gene: TRBJ1-2; v_gene: TRBV18; abundance: .; d_gene: .; CDR3aa: CASSPRDKNYGYTF; CDR3nt: TGTGCCAGCTCACCCCGGGACAAAAACTATGGCTACACCTTC
j_gene: TRBJ1-1; v_gene: TRBV28; abundance: .; d_gene: .; CDR3aa: CATTGDLNTEAFF; CDR3nt: TGTGCCACCACCGGGGACTTGAACACTGAAGCTTTCTTT
j_gene: TRBJ2-5; v_gene: TRBV28; abundance: .; d_gene: .; CDR3aa: CASRGREWRETQYF; CDR3nt: TGTGCCAGCCGGGGGCGGGAGTGGCGAGAGACCCAGTACTTC
j_gene: TRBJ2-7; v_gene: TRBV7-9; abundance: .; d_gene: .; CDR3aa: CASSLAGWNEQYF; CDR3nt: TGTGCCAGCAGCTTGGCGGGTTGGAACGAGCAGTACTTC
j_gene: TRBJ1-1; v_gene: TRBV6-5; abundance: .; d_gene: .; CDR3aa: CASSYSLMSTEAFF; CDR3nt: TGTGCCAGCAGTTACTCATTAATGAGCACTGAAGCTTTCTTT
j_gene: TRBJ2-2; v_gene: TRBV27; abundance: .; d_gene: TRBD2; CDR3aa: CASTTALAGGLGELFF; CDR3nt: TGTGCCAGCACAACCGCCCTAGCGGGGGGTCTCGGGGAGCTGTTTTTT
j_gene: TRBJ2-1; v_gene: TRBV5-3; abundance: .; d_gene: TRBD2; CDR3aa: CARREFRDYNNEQFF; CDR3nt: TGTGCCAGAAGGGAATTTCGGGACTACAACAATGAGCAGTTCTTC
j_gene: TRBJ2-3; v_gene: TRBV2; abundance: .; d_gene: TRBD2; CDR3aa: CASSTSSDTQYF; CDR3nt: TGTGCCAGCTCGACTAGCTCAGATACGCAGTATTTT
j_gene: TRBJ1-4; v_gene: TRBV19; abundance: .; d_gene: TRBD1; CDR3aa: CASTGQNNEKLFF; CDR3nt: TGTGCCAGTACGGGACAGAATAATGAAAAACTGTTTTTT
j_gene: TRBJ1-6; v_gene: TRBV28; abundance: .; d_gene: TRBD1; CDR3aa: CASSSAGTGGPSPLHF; CDR3nt: TGTGCCAGCAGTTCCGCCGGGACAGGGGGGCCCTCACCCCTCCACTTT
j_gene: TRBJ2-7; v_gene: TRBV6-6; abundance: .; d_gene: .; CDR3aa: CASTVPPYEQYF; CDR3nt: TGTGCCAGCACAGTACCTCCCTACGAGCAGTACTTC
j_gene: TRBJ1-2; v_gene: TRBV10-3; abundance: .; d_gene: .; CDR3aa: CAISVLQGYGYTF; CDR3nt: TGTGCCATCAGTGTGCTGCAGGGCTATGGCTACACCTTC
j_gene: TRBJ2-6; v_gene: TRBV19; abundance: .; d_gene: .; CDR3aa: CASSMVQGAGANVLTF; CDR3nt: TGTGCCAGTAGTATGGTTCAGGGTGCCGGGGCCAACGTCCTGACTTTC
j_gene: TRBJ2-2; v_gene: TRBV7-8; abundance: .; d_gene: TRBD2; CDR3aa: CASSILAGASTGELFF; CDR3nt: TGTGCCAGCAGCATACTAGCGGGAGCTTCCACCGGGGAGCTGTTTTTT
j_gene: TRBJ2-7; v_gene: TRBV11-3; abundance: .; d_gene: .; CDR3aa: CASSFAGGGSYEQYF; CDR3nt: TGTGCCAGCAGCTTCGCCGGAGGAGGTTCCTACGAGCAGTACTTC